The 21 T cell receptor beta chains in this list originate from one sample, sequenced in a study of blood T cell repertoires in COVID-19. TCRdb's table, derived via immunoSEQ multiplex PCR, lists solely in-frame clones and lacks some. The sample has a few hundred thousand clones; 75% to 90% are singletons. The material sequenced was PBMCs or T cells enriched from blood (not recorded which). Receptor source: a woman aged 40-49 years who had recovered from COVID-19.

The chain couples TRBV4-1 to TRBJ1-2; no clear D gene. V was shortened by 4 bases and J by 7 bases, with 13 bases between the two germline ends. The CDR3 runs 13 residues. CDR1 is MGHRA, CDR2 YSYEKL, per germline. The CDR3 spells CASSPLGGFGYTF. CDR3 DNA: TGCGCCAGCAGCCCCCTAGGAGGTTTTGGCTACACCTTC.

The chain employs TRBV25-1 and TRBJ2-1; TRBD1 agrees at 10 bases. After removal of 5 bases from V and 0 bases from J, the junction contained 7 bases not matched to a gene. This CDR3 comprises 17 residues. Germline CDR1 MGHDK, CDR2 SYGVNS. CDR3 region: CASSIDRGLSSYNEQFF. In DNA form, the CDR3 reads TGTGCCAGCAGTATCGACAGGGGGCTGAGCTCCTACAATGAGCAGTTCTTC.

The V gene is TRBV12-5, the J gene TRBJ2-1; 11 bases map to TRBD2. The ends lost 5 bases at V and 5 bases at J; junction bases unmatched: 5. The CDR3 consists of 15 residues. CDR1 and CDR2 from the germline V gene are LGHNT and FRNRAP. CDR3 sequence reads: CASGPGLAVDNEQFF. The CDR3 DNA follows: TGTGCTAGTGGTCCGGGACTAGCGGTCGACAATGAGCAGTTCTTC.

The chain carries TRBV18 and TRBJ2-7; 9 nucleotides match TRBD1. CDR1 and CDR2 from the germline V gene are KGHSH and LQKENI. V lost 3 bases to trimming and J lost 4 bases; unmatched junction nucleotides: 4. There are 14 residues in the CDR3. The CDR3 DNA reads TGTGCCAGCTCACCCGGGACAGGGTTGTACGAGCAGTACTTC. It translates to CASSPGTGLYEQYF.

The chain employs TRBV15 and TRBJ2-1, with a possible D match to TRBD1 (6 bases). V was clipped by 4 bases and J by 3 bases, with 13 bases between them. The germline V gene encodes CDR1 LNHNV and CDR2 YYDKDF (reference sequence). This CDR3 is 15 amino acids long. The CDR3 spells CATSIPGVGYNEQFF. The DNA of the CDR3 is TGTGCCACCAGCATCCCAGGGGTCGGCTACAATGAGCAGTTCTTC.

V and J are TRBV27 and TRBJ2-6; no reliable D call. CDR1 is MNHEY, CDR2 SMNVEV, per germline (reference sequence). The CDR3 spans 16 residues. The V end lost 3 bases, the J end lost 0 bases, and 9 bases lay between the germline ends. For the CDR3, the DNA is TGTGCCAGCAGTTTCCTAGGCCGCTCTGGGGCCAACGTCCTGACTTTC. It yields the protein CASSFLGRSGANVLTF.

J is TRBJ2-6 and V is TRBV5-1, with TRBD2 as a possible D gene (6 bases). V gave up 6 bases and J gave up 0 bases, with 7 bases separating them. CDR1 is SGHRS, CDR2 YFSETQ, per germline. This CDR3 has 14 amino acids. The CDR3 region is CASTEGSGANVLTF. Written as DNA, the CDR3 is TGCGCCAGCACGGAGGGCTCTGGGGCCAACGTCCTGACTTTC.

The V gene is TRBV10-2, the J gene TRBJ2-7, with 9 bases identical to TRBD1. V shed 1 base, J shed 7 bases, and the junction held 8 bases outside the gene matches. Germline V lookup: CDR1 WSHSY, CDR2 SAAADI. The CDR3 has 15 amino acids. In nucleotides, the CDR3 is TGCGCCAGCAGTGAGTTGCTACAGGGGGCAGGGGAGCAGTACTTC. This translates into CASSELLQGAGEQYF.

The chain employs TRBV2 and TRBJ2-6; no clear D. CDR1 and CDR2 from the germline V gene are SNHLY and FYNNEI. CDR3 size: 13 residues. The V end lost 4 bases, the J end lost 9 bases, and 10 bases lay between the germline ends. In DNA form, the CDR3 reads TGTGCCAGCAGTGTGGAAGAGCGCAACGTCCTGACTTTC. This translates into CASSVEERNVLTF.

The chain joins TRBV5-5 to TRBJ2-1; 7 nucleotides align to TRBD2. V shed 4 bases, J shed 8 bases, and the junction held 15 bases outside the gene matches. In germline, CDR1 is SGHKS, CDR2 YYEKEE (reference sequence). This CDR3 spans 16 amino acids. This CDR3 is CASSRLGEKGRDEQFF. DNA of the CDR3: TGTGCCAGCAGCCGGTTGGGTGAAAAAGGGAGGGATGAGCAGTTCTTC.

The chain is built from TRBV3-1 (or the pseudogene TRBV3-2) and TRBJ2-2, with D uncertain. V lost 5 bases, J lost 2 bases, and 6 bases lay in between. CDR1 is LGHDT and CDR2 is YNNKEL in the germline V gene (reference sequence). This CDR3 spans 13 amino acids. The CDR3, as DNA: TGTGCCAGCAGCTACAGAAACACCGGGGAGCTGTTTTTT. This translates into CASSYRNTGELFF.

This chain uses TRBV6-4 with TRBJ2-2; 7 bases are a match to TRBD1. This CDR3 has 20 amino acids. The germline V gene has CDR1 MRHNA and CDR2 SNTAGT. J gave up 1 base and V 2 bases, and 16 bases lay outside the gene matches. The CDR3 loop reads CASSDDPGQKVLWNTGELFF. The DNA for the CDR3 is TGTGCCAGCAGTGACGACCCGGGACAGAAGGTCCTGTGGAACACCGGGGAGCTGTTTTTT.

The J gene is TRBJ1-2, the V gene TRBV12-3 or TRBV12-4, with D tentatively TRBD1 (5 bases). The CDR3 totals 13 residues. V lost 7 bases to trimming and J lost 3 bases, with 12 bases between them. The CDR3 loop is CASTQGSDYGYTF. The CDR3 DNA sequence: TGTGCCAGCACCCAGGGTTCTGACTATGGCTACACCTTC.

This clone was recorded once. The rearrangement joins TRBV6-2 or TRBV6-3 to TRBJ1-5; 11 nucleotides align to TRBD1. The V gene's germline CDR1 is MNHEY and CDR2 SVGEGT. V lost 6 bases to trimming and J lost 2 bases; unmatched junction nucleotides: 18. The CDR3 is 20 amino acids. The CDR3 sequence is CASSRRPGQGVATRNQPQHF. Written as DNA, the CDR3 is TGTGCCAGCAGCCGTCGACCGGGACAGGGGGTCGCCACACGCAATCAGCCCCAGCATTTT.

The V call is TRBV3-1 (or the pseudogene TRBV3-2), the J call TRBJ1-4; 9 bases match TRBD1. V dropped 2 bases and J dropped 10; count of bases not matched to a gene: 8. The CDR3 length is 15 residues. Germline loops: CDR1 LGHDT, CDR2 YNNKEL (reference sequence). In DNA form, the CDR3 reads TGTGCCAGCAGCCAACCGGGACAGGGACCGGGAAAACTGTTTTTT. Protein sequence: CASSQPGQGPGKLFF.

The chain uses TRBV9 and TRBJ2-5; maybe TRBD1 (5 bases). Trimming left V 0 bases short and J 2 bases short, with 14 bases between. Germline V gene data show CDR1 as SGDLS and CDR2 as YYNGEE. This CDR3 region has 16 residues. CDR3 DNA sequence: TGTGCCAGCAGCGTAGCTACTGGGGCAGCTCAAGAGACCCAGTACTTC. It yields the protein CASSVATGAAQETQYF.

CDR3 in DNA: TGTGCCAGCAGCGTCACGGGACAGGCCAGCACAGATACGCAGTATTTT. This sequence encodes CASSVTGQASTDTQYF. The chain has TRBV9 and TRBJ2-3; 8 bases are a match to TRBD1. Germline CDR1 SGDLS, CDR2 YYNGEE. V lost 2 bases and J lost 0; bases outside the gene matches: 5. This CDR3 is 16 amino acids long. Full variable domain (missing parts from reference TRBV9 and TRBJ2-3): DSGVTQTPKHLITATGQRVTLRCSPRSGDLSVYWYQQSLDQGLQFLIQYYNGEERAKGNILERFSAQQFPDLHSELNLSSLELGDSALYFCASSVTGQASTDTQYFGPGTRLTVL.

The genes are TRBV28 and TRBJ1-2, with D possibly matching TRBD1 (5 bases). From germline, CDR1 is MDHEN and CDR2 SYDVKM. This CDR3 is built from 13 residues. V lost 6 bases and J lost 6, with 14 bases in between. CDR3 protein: CASSPGRDHGYTF. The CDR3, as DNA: TGTGCCAGCAGCCCCGGGCGGGACCATGGCTACACCTTC.

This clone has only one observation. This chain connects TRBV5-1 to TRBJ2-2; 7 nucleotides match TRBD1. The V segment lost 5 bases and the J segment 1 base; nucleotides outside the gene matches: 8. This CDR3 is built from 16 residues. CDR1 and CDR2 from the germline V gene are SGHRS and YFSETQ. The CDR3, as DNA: TGCGCCAGCAGTTGGGAGACAGGGATGAACACCGGGGAGCTGTTTTTT. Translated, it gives CASSWETGMNTGELFF.

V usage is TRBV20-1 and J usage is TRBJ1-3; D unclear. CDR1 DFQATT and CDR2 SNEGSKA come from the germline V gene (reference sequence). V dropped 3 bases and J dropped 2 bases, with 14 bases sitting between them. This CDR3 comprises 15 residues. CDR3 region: CSASDSTPPGNTIYF. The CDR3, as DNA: TGCAGTGCTAGTGATTCTACCCCACCTGGAAACACCATATATTTT.

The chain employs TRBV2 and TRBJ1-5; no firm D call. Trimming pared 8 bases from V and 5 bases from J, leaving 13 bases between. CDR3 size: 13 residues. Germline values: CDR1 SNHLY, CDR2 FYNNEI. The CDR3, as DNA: TGTGCCAGCTACGAGTTAGCCGATCAGCCCCAGCATTTT. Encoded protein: CASYELADQPQHF. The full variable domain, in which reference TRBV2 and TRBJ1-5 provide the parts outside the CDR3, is EPEVTQTPSHQVTQMGQEVILRCVPISNHLYFYWYRQILGQKVEFLVSFYNNEISEKSEIFDDQFSVERPDGSNFTLKIRSTKLEDSAMYFCASYELADQPQHFGDGTRLSIL.